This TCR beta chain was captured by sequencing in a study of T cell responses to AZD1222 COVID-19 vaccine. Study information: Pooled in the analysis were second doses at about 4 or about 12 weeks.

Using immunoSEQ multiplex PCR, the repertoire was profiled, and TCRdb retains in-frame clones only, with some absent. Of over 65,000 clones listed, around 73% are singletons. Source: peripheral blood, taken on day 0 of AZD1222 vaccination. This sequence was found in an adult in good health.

The CDR3 DNA reads TGTGCCAGTAGGGACAGGGGCACCTACGAGCAGTACTTC. Translating it yields CASRDRGTYEQYF. This rearrangement joins TRBV21-1 to TRBJ2-7; the table's D call, TRBD1, was not checked against the DNA. TRBV21-1 is given as a pseudogene. The CDR3 has 13 residues.